One and the same sample provided the 20 T cell receptor beta chains below, sequenced in a study of Graves' ophthalmopathy and Graves' hyperthyroidism. The authors amplified TCR beta CDR3 regions, and they did so from RNA transcripts for repertoire sequencing. HTBI primers were used in a first-round RT-PCR, which preceded a second-round multiplex PCR. A single record per CDR3 protein comes from TCRdb applying MiXCR to the multiplex PCR reads. This sample has almost 750,000 distinct CDR3 sequences, with roughly 40% found just once. Input material: peripheral blood. The receptors here all came from an adult man with Graves' ophthalmopathy.

This clonotype was seen a few times. The rearrangement links TRBV25-1 to TRBJ2-7, with D tentatively TRBD1 or TRBD2 (5 bases each). Trimming cost V 5 bases and J 5 bases, with 10 bases left between them. CDR3 size: 12 residues. Germline CDR1 is MGHDK and CDR2 is SYGVNS. This CDR3 is CASSFGGNEQYF. In nucleotides, the CDR3 is TGTGCCAGCAGTTTTGGGGGTAACGAGCAGTACTTC.

This clonotype showed up just a few times. The chain combines TRBV9 with TRBJ1-2; 8 bases fit TRBD1. Losses at the gene ends were 4 bases for V and 4 bases for J; bases not matched to a gene: 12. From germline, CDR1 is SGDLS and CDR2 YYNGEE. The CDR3 is 16 amino acids. CDR3 nucleotide sequence: TGTGCCAGCAGCCCAGCAGGGGGCCTTACGGGCTATGGCTACACCTTC. As protein: CASSPAGGLTGYGYTF.

This clonotype was picked up a small number of times. The chain has TRBV19 and TRBJ2-7; D possibly uses TRBD1 or TRBD2 (5 bases each). V was clipped by 4 bases and J by 5 bases, with 27 bases between them. This CDR3 has 18 residues. Germline V gene data show CDR1 as LNHDA and CDR2 as SQIVND (reference sequence). CDR3 residues: CASSRGIRGPEALHEQYF. In DNA, the CDR3 is TGTGCCAGTAGTAGGGGTATTCGGGGACCCGAGGCGTTGCACGAGCAGTACTTC.

A few counts support this clonotype. This chain connects TRBV4-2 to TRBJ1-2; the D gene is possibly TRBD1 (6 bases). The length of the CDR3 is 12 residues. Germline V gives CDR1 LGHNA, CDR2 YNFKEQ. With 5 bases removed from V and 8 bases from J, the gap between germline ends came to 12 bases. The chain's CDR3 is CASSRGGSGYTF. The CDR3 DNA reads TGTGCCAGCAGCAGGGGGGGATCGGGCTACACCTTC.

The J gene is TRBJ1-1, the V gene TRBV5-4; a weak D match, TRBD1 (6 bases). The germline V and J ends were trimmed by 0 bases and 5 bases, with 14 bases remaining between them. The germline V gene has CDR1 SGHNT and CDR2 YYREEE (reference sequence). The length of the CDR3 is 15 residues. CDR3 DNA sequence: TGTGCCAGCAGCTTGGTTCGAGGGGGAGGAACTGAAGCTTTCTTT. Amino acid sequence: CASSLVRGGGTEAFF.

This sequence joins TRBV7-9 and TRBJ2-5; D gene ambiguous. From germline, CDR1 is SEHNR and CDR2 FQNEAQ (reference sequence). The CDR3 length is 13 residues. Trimming left V 7 bases short and J 3 bases short, with 12 bases between. The CDR3 DNA follows: TGTGCCAGCACCCCCCAACTTGAAGAGACCCAGTACTTC. Its translation: CASTPQLEETQYF.

Comments on this clonotype: Sequence at one end of the junction differs from germline and may be a read error. V usage is TRBV7-2 and J usage is TRBJ2-7; TRBD2 agrees at 8 bases. This CDR3 contains 16 residues. Germline-derived CDR1 and CDR2 are SGHTA and FQGNSA. In nucleotides, the CDR3 is TGCGCCAGCAGCCAAGTTCGGACTAGCCGCTCCTACGAGCAGTACTTC. Translating it yields CASSQVRTSRSYEQYF.

Points on this clonotype: A much larger clone sits a single nucleotide away, making a read error possible. The CDR3 does not end in the conserved phenylalanine or tryptophan, so this is likely a read error. The genes are TRBV29-1 and TRBJ1-1; the D gene is possibly TRBD1 (5 bases). CDR3 length: 13 amino acids. Germline lookup yields CDR1 SQVTM and CDR2 ANQGSEA. DNA for the CDR3: TGCGGCGTTGAATACGGAGGGGCGGTTGAAGCTTTCTTG. Residues: CGVEYGGAVEAFL.

The chain has TRBV20-1 and TRBJ1-1; 8 bases match TRBD1. Germline CDR1 DFQATT, CDR2 SNEGSKA (reference sequence). The trim removed 6 bases at V and 4 bases at J, leaving 7 bases unmatched. The CDR3 covers 13 residues. This CDR3 is CSAKRTGSTEAFF. As DNA, the CDR3 is TGCAGTGCCAAGAGGACAGGGTCCACTGAAGCTTTCTTT.

This clonotype was seen a handful of times. The chain couples TRBV14 to TRBJ2-2; no clear D. V was cut by 0 bases and J by 7 bases, with 12 bases left in between. Germline CDR1 reads SGHDN; CDR2 reads FVKESK. The CDR3 has 15 residues. CDR3 region: CASSQDVGVNGELFF. As DNA, the CDR3 is TGTGCCAGCAGCCAAGACGTTGGCGTCAACGGGGAGCTGTTTTTT.

This clonotype was seen a few times. The chain is built from TRBV7-8 and TRBJ1-5; D is possibly TRBD1 (6 bases). The germline gives CDR1 SGHVS, CDR2 FQNEAQ. V was clipped by 6 bases and J by 7 bases, with 10 bases between them. This CDR3 is 12 amino acids long. CDR3 sequence: CASRSGVQPQHF. CDR3 sequence (DNA): TGTGCCAGCAGGTCAGGGGTGCAGCCCCAGCATTTT.

This clonotype was counted a few times. The J gene is TRBJ1-2, the V gene TRBV6-1; no clear D. This CDR3 is 11 amino acids long. Germline V gives CDR1 MNHNS, CDR2 SASEGT. V was pared by 6 bases and J by 14 bases, with 16 bases between. The CDR3 sequence is CASRYSGPSTF. The CDR3 nucleotides are TGTGCCAGCAGGTACTCGGGCCCCTCGACCTTC.

Many counts were recorded for this clonotype. The rearrangement uses TRBV12-5 and TRBJ1-1; 8 nucleotides agree with TRBD1. V dropped 1 base and J dropped 6; count of bases not matched to a gene: 4. CDR3 length equals 14 residues. Germline loops: CDR1 LGHNT, CDR2 FRNRAP. This chain's CDR3 is CASGLEQGVSEAFF. DNA for the CDR3: TGTGCTAGTGGTTTGGAACAGGGGGTGTCTGAAGCTTTCTTT.

Details on this clonotype: A much larger clone lies one base from this, so it may be a read error. No conserved phenylalanine or tryptophan ends this CDR3, so it is likely a read error. V is TRBV20-1 and J is TRBJ1-1; tentative D call: TRBD1 (5 bases). This CDR3 spans 13 amino acids. Between the trimmed V and J ends, which lost 2 bases and 1 base, there was a span of 8 bases. CDR1 DFQATT and CDR2 SNEGSKA come from the germline V gene (reference sequence). Here the CDR3 reads CSARLDRNTEAFL. The DNA of the CDR3 is TGCAGTGCTAGATTAGACAGGAACACTGAAGCTTTCCTT.

At least ten counts were recorded for this clonotype. The CDR3 DNA reads as TGTGCCAGCAGTGGATTCTATAATTCACCCCTCCACTTT. Translation: CASSGFYNSPLHF. The chain employs TRBV2 and TRBJ1-6, with D unclear. The V gene lost 4 bases and the J gene lost 3 bases, with 4 bases spanning the gap. The CDR3 covers 13 residues. From germline, CDR1 is SNHLY and CDR2 FYNNEI.

CDR3 amino acids: CASSSKVGYTF. The CDR3 nucleotides are TGTGCCAGCAGTTCCAAGGTCGGCTACACCTTC. The V and J genes are TRBV25-1 and TRBJ1-2; no firm D call. The CDR3 runs to 11 residues. Looked up from germline, CDR1 is MGHDK and CDR2 is SYGVNS. Trimming took 5 bases from V and 8 from J, leaving 9 bases between them.

This chain joins TRBV7-2 and TRBJ1-2, with a tentative D call TRBD1 (6 bases). This CDR3 is 16 amino acids long. V lost 0 bases and J 4 bases, leaving 15 bases between the germline ends. Germline V gene sequence: CDR1 SGHTA, CDR2 FQGNSA. CDR3 region: CASSLASADSGYGYTF. CDR3 nucleotides: TGTGCCAGCAGCTTAGCATCCGCGGACAGCGGCTATGGCTACACCTTC.

The chain has TRBV9 and TRBJ2-7, with D possibly TRBD2 on 5 matching bases. The CDR3 sequence is 14 residues long. CDR1 and CDR2 from the germline V gene are SGDLS and YYNGEE. V was cut by 4 bases and J by 5 bases, with 16 bases left in between. The CDR3 DNA sequence: TGTGCCAGCAGCCAAGCTTACCTGACTAACGAGCAGTACTTC. It specifies CASSQAYLTNEQYF.

The chain combines TRBV19 with TRBJ2-3; maybe TRBD2 (6 bases). Germline CDR1 is LNHDA and CDR2 is SQIVND (reference sequence). The CDR3 runs 14 residues. V was cut by 9 bases and J by 3 bases, with 16 bases left in between. This CDR3 is CASGVGGRTDTQYF. The CDR3 nucleotides are TGTGCCAGCGGGGTGGGAGGTAGGACAGATACGCAGTATTTT.

Only a few counts were recorded for this clonotype. The J gene is TRBJ1-4, the V gene TRBV20-1; D remains unclear. The length of the CDR3 is 14 residues. Looked up from germline, CDR1 is DFQATT and CDR2 is SNEGSKA (reference sequence). Trimming pared 6 bases from V and 5 bases from J, leaving 16 bases between. CDR3 nucleotides: TGCAGTGCAGATCGGAGGACCCTAAATGAAAAACTGTTTTTT. This translates into CSADRRTLNEKLFF.